The 16 T cell receptor beta chains below were found in one sample sequenced in a study of blood T cell repertoires in COVID-19. The protocol was immunoSEQ multiplex PCR, while the TCRdb copy is restricted to in-frame clones and leaves out a portion. Of about 33,000 clones in the sample, about 86% were seen once. Sequenced: peripheral blood. These receptors originate from a human donor in a cohort sampled during active COVID-19.

The chain carries TRBV6-2 or TRBV6-3 and TRBJ1-1; 8 bases align to TRBD1. CDR3 size: 14 residues. V was clipped by 4 bases and J by 3 bases; unmatched bases: 4. Germline V gene sequence: CDR1 MNHEY, CDR2 SVGEGT. CDR3 region: CASSFKTGDTEAFF. CDR3 nucleotides: TGTGCCAGCAGTTTCAAGACAGGGGACACTGAAGCTTTCTTT.

The chain uses TRBV28 and TRBJ2-3, with D possibly being TRBD2 (6 bases). Trimming took off 11 bases at V and 4 bases at J, with 16 bases between the two ends. The germline gives CDR1 MDHEN, CDR2 SYDVKM. The CDR3 runs to 13 residues. This CDR3 reads CAQQRVLPDTQYF. The CDR3 DNA reads TGTGCCCAACAGCGGGTCCTACCAGATACGCAGTATTTT.

The V gene is TRBV18, the J gene TRBJ1-2; 11 bases match TRBD1. Germline assignment: CDR1 KGHSH and CDR2 LQKENI. The CDR3 contains 14 residues. V lost 1 base to trimming and J lost 8 bases; unmatched junction nucleotides: 3. DNA of the CDR3: TGTGCCAGCTCACCACTGGACAGGGGGCTCGGCTACACCTTC. This translates into CASSPLDRGLGYTF.

The genes are TRBV5-8 and TRBJ2-3; TRBD2 agrees at 11 bases. V was clipped by 4 bases and J by 6 bases; unmatched bases: 7. The CDR3 extends over 15 amino acids. The V gene's germline CDR1 is SGHTS and CDR2 YDEGEE. The CDR3 protein is CASSRTSGSMDTQYF. The CDR3 region has the DNA TGTGCCAGCAGCCGAACTAGCGGGAGTATGGATACGCAGTATTTT.

The V and J genes are TRBV5-1 and TRBJ2-1; maybe TRBD1 (5 bases). There are 16 residues in the CDR3. V lost 0 bases and J 8 bases, leaving 18 bases between the germline ends. Germline CDR1 reads SGHRS; CDR2 reads YFSETQ. The CDR3 spells CASSLAQIQGRDEQFF. CDR3 coding DNA: TGCGCCAGCAGCTTGGCCCAAATCCAGGGAAGGGATGAGCAGTTCTTC.

This clone occurred a few times. CDR3 in amino acids: CASRLQGSNQPQHF. As DNA, the CDR3 is TGTGCCAGCAGACTACAGGGAAGCAATCAGCCCCAGCATTTT. The chain recombines TRBV27 with TRBJ1-5; D possibly corresponds to TRBD1 (6 bases). The CDR3 is made up of 14 amino acids. Germline CDR1 MNHEY, CDR2 SMNVEV (reference sequence). Trimming pared 6 bases from V and 1 base from J, leaving 10 bases between.

This clone has just one count. The chain links TRBV6-6 to TRBJ2-4; 9 nucleotides agree with TRBD1. CDR3 length equals 16 residues. V dropped 2 bases and J dropped 3; count of bases not matched to a gene: 5. In germline, CDR1 is MNHNY, CDR2 SVGAGI (reference sequence). CDR3 residues: CASSYLQGANKNIQYF. The CDR3 nucleotides are TGTGCCAGCAGTTACCTACAGGGGGCTAACAAAAACATTCAGTACTTC.

This clone was seen just once. The chain uses TRBV6-1 and TRBJ1-2; tentative D call: TRBD1 (5 bases). Germline V gene data show CDR1 as MNHNS and CDR2 as SASEGT. V was pared by 2 bases and J by 7 bases, with 14 bases between. This CDR3 is built from 14 residues. The chain's CDR3 is CASSEFQRQSGYTF. The CDR3 region has the DNA TGTGCCAGCAGTGAATTTCAGAGACAGAGTGGCTACACCTTC.

CDR3 in amino acids: CASSDLHGGPSNTGELFF. In nucleotides, the CDR3 is TGTGCCAGCAGTGACCTACACGGGGGGCCATCGAACACCGGGGAGCTGTTTTTT. The gene calls are TRBV6-2 or TRBV6-3 and TRBJ2-2; D possibly corresponds to TRBD2 (7 bases). V shed 5 bases and J shed 0 bases, with 19 bases lying between them. Germline lookup yields CDR1 MNHEY and CDR2 SVGEGT. The CDR3 contains 18 residues.

This sequence joins TRBV3-1 (or the pseudogene TRBV3-2) and TRBJ2-7; 8 bases are a match to TRBD2. CDR3 length equals 16 residues. J lost 0 bases, V lost 5 bases, and 9 bases had no gene match. The germline CDR1 and CDR2 sequences are LGHDT and YNNKEL (reference sequence). CDR3 sequence: CASSTRGRGASYEQYF. In DNA form, the CDR3 reads TGTGCCAGCAGCACCCGGGGGCGGGGGGCCTCCTACGAGCAGTACTTC.

The chain is built from TRBV12-3 or TRBV12-4 and TRBJ2-7; the D gene is possibly TRBD2 (5 bases). The V end was cut by 8 bases, the J end by 3 bases, with 8 bases between. The CDR3 runs 11 residues. CDR3 loop: CASGLHYEQYF. DNA for the CDR3: TGTGCCAGCGGACTGCACTACGAGCAGTACTTC.

This clone has just a few counts. The genes are TRBV28 and TRBJ1-2; the match to TRBD1 covers 7 bases. J was trimmed by 6 bases and V by 4 bases; bases with no gene match: 5. Germline V gene sequence: CDR1 MDHEN, CDR2 SYDVKM. This CDR3 has 13 residues. The CDR3 sequence: CASSSGQHNGYTF. CDR3 nucleotides: TGTGCCAGCAGTTCGGGACAGCATAATGGCTACACCTTC.

This chain joins TRBV13 and TRBJ2-7; 12 nucleotides agree with TRBD2. CDR1 is PRHDT, CDR2 FYEKMQ, per germline (reference sequence). CDR3 size: 14 residues. The V and J ends lost 5 bases and 4 bases, in that order; junction bases with no gene match: 3. The DNA for the CDR3 is TGTGCCAGCAGCCCCGGGACTAGCGGGTACGAGCAGTACTTC. This codes for CASSPGTSGYEQYF. Combining the CDR3 with reference TRBV13 and TRBJ2-7 gives the whole variable domain AAGVIQSPRHLIKEKRETATLKCYPIPRHDTVYWYQQGPGQDPQFLISFYEKMQSDKGSIPDRFSAQQFSDYHSELNMSSLELGDSALYFCASSPGTSGYEQYFGPGTRLTVT.

The CDR3 loop reads CASSYSAGGKNIQYF. CDR3 sequence (DNA): TGTGCCAGCAGTTACTCGGCGGGGGGCAAAAACATTCAGTACTTC. This chain joins TRBV6-5 and TRBJ2-4; 8 bases fit TRBD2. This CDR3 comprises 15 residues. V dropped 0 bases and J dropped 3; count of bases not matched to a gene: 1. Germline CDR1 is MNHEY and CDR2 is SVGAGI.

The chain recombines TRBV9 with TRBJ2-6; 9 nucleotides align to TRBD1. The CDR3 runs 19 residues. V shed 4 bases and J 3 bases; nucleotides not matched to a gene: 14. Germline values: CDR1 SGDLS, CDR2 YYNGEE. CDR3 in DNA: TGTGCCAGCAGCCCTAGAGGACAGGGGTCGAGCTTTGGGGCCAACGTCCTGACTTTC. Translated: CASSPRGQGSSFGANVLTF.

The chain couples TRBV28 to TRBJ2-2; D unresolved. V lost 10 bases to trimming and J lost 0 bases, with 12 bases between them. The CDR3 contains 14 residues. CDR1 and CDR2 (germline): MDHEN, SYDVKM. CDR3 region: CATRVGANTGELFF. In nucleotides, the CDR3 is TGTGCCACCCGAGTGGGCGCGAACACCGGGGAGCTGTTTTTT.